Following are 18 T cell receptor beta chains from one sample sequenced in a study of regulatory T cells in long-lasting Graves disease. The sample's time point: newly diagnosed GD, antithyroid drugs for less than 3 months. PBMC-extracted RNA yielded the TCR library. Both iRepertoire HTBI primers and Arm-PCR of CDR3 regions were used to build the TCR beta libraries. MiXCR, applied by TCRdb to the multiplex PCR reads, yields one record per CDR3 protein. The table records over 500,000 distinct CDR3 sequences, roughly a sixth of them present only once. The same sample was also studied in work on T cells in Graves' hyperthyroidism and ophthalmopathy.

The input for sequencing was peripheral blood mononuclear cells (PBMCs), taken at new diagnosis, from a patient treated with antithyroid drugs. These receptors all come from a man aged 18-30 years with Graves disease.

This clonotype was seen repeatedly, ten times or more. The chain uses TRBV11-2 and TRBJ2-1; 13 bases match TRBD2. CDR3 length: 16 residues. CDR1 is SGHAT and CDR2 is FQNNGV in the germline V gene. V shed 5 bases and J 4 bases; nucleotides not matched to a gene: 5. The CDR3 sequence is CASSLLTSGGYNEQFF. The CDR3 DNA is TGTGCCAGCAGCCTGCTGACTAGCGGGGGGTACAATGAGCAGTTCTTC. The variable domain in full, completed from reference TRBV11-2 and TRBJ2-1, reads EAGVAQSPRYKIIEKRQSVAFWCNPISGHATLYWYQQILGQGPKLLIQFQNNGVVDDSQLPKDRFSAERLKGVDSTLKIQPAKLEDSAVYLCASSLLTSGGYNEQFFGPGTRLTVL.

This clonotype was observed once. A read error may explain this, as a much larger clone is one base away. The gene calls are TRBV6-1 and TRBJ1-5; D is uncertain. Germline values: CDR1 MNHNS, CDR2 SASEGT. The CDR3 consists of 13 residues. Between the trimmed V and J ends, which lost 1 base and 9 bases, there was a span of 10 bases. CDR3 in DNA: TGTGCCAGCAGTGAAGATTATACCAGGCCCCAGCATTTT. Amino acids: CASSEDYTRPQHF.

V and J are TRBV30 and TRBJ2-3; the match to TRBD1 covers 7 bases. There are 14 residues in the CDR3. CDR1 and CDR2 (germline): GTSNPN, SVGIG (reference sequence). V lost 1 base to trimming and J lost 1 base; unmatched junction nucleotides: 2. The CDR3, as DNA: TGTGCCTGGAGTGAAGGACAGGGCACAGATACGCAGTATTTT. Its protein product is CAWSEGQGTDTQYF.

The sample holds many counts of this clonotype. J is TRBJ2-5 and V is TRBV7-8, with 8 bases matching TRBD1. Germline CDR1 is SGHVS and CDR2 is FQNEAQ. CDR3 length equals 14 residues. Losses at the gene ends were 6 bases for V and 5 bases for J; bases not matched to a gene: 8. CDR3 sequence (DNA): TGTGCCAGCAGACTCAGGGGGCCGGGGGAGACCCAGTACTTC. The encoded protein is CASRLRGPGETQYF.

This clonotype was seen many times. The chain employs TRBV7-9 and TRBJ2-1; D remains unclear. The CDR3 contains 15 residues. Germline CDR1 and CDR2: SEHNR and FQNEAQ (reference sequence). Between the trimmed V and J ends, which lost 1 base and 7 bases, there was a span of 14 bases. In nucleotides, the CDR3 is TGTGCCAGCAGCTTAGGGCTTCCTGATGGGAATGAGCAGTTCTTC. Its translation is CASSLGLPDGNEQFF. Based on the CDR3 plus reference TRBV7-9 and TRBJ2-1, the full variable domain is DTGVSQNPRHKITKRGQNVTFRCDPISEHNRLYWYRQTLGQGPEFLTYFQNEAQLEKSRLLSDRFSAERPKGSFSTLEIQRTEQGDSAMYLCASSLGLPDGNEQFFGPGTRLTVL.

This clonotype was recorded only once. The V call is TRBV29-1, the J call TRBJ2-1; 7 nucleotides line up with TRBD2. The CDR3 is 14 amino acids. J was trimmed by 9 bases and V by 7 bases; bases with no gene match: 15. CDR1 is SQVTM and CDR2 is ANQGSEA in the germline V gene. In DNA form, the CDR3 reads TGCAGCGCCCAAGTTCGCGGGGGTCGGGGTGAGCAGTTCTTC. It specifies CSAQVRGGRGEQFF.

This clonotype was recorded many times. The CDR3 coding sequence is TGTGCCAGCAGTGCGCCGACAGGGCGCACCGGGGAGCTGTTTTTT. This codes for CASSAPTGRTGELFF. The chain couples TRBV2 to TRBJ2-2; 7 nucleotides line up with TRBD1. The CDR3 runs to 15 residues. V lost 4 bases and J lost 4; bases outside the gene matches: 6. CDR1 is SNHLY and CDR2 is FYNNEI in the germline V gene.

For this clonotype: This may arise from a read error, as a much more abundant clone is one base away. This chain links TRBV5-5 with TRBJ2-3; a possible D gene is TRBD2 (5 bases). V lost 4 bases to trimming and J lost 4 bases, with 7 bases between them. The germline gives CDR1 SGHKS, CDR2 YYEKEE (reference sequence). This CDR3 has 12 residues. Written as DNA, the CDR3 is TGTGCCAGCAGCGGGAGCTCAGATACGCAGTATTTT. Its translation is CASSGSSDTQYF. Based on the CDR3 plus reference TRBV5-5 and TRBJ2-3, the full variable domain is DAGVTQSPTHLIKTRGQQVTLRCSPISGHKSVSWYQQVLGQGPQFIFQYYEKEERGRGNFPDRFSARQFPNYSSELNVNALLLGDSALYLCASSGSSDTQYFGPGTRLTVL.

This clonotype has a handful of counts. The chain employs TRBV7-8 and TRBJ2-7; 12 positions agree with TRBD2. With 6 bases clipped from V and 4 bases from J, the junction kept 19 bases outside the gene matches. In germline, CDR1 is SGHVS, CDR2 FQNEAQ. CDR3 size: 19 residues. CDR3 DNA sequence: TGTGCCAGCAGTCCACATCCTGCGACTAGCGGGAGTAGGGCTTACGAGCAGTACTTC. As protein: CASSPHPATSGSRAYEQYF.

This clonotype was picked up many times. The chain joins TRBV27 to TRBJ2-7, with D possibly matching TRBD1 (5 bases). Germline loops: CDR1 MNHEY, CDR2 SMNVEV (reference sequence). The CDR3 is 15 residues long. V shed 3 bases and J shed 3 bases, with 15 bases lying between them. CDR3 amino acids: CASSFPPGNLYEQYF. The DNA for the CDR3 is TGTGCCAGCAGTTTTCCTCCAGGGAACCTCTACGAGCAGTACTTC.

This clonotype has a count of ten or more. The chain carries TRBV2 and TRBJ2-1, with 9 bases fitting TRBD2. CDR1 and CDR2 (germline): SNHLY, FYNNEI. Trimming cost V 10 bases and J 8 bases; bases outside gene matches: 9. This CDR3 comprises 13 residues. CDR3: CATGREGSDEQFF. CDR3 bases: TGTGCCACCGGGCGGGAGGGCTCCGATGAGCAGTTCTTC.

This clonotype was observed a handful of times. This rearrangement joins TRBV5-1 to TRBJ2-3; D unclear. CDR1 SGHRS and CDR2 YFSETQ come from the germline V gene. The CDR3 length is 15 residues. Trimming took off 0 bases at V and 4 bases at J, with 12 bases between the two ends. Written as DNA, the CDR3 is TGCGCCAGCAGCTTGGCACAAGGCATTTCAGATACGCAGTATTTT. It codes for CASSLAQGISDTQYF.

V and J are TRBV5-4 and TRBJ2-7; no clear D gene. This CDR3 is built from 12 residues. Germline V gene lookup returns CDR1 SGHNT and CDR2 YYREEE (reference sequence). V lost 6 bases and J 0 bases, leaving 7 bases between the germline ends. The CDR3 coding sequence is TGTGCCAGCAACCTGGACTCCTACGAGCAGTACTTC. Its protein product is CASNLDSYEQYF.

In this sample, this clonotype turned up many times. The rearrangement joins TRBV12-3 or TRBV12-4 to TRBJ1-1; 8 bases are a match to TRBD1. J was trimmed by 6 bases and V by 5 bases; bases with no gene match: 8. This CDR3 spans 14 amino acids. This chain's CDR3 is CASSGDRSPAEAFF. The CDR3, as DNA: TGTGCCAGCAGTGGGGACAGGTCCCCCGCTGAAGCTTTCTTT.

This clonotype was counted between two and nine times. The chain couples TRBV25-1 to TRBJ2-1, with 9 bases lining up with TRBD1. The junction had 7 bases not matched to a gene; V was cut back by 3 bases and J by 7 bases. CDR1 and CDR2 from the germline V gene are MGHDK and SYGVNS. The CDR3 consists of 15 residues. CDR3 protein: CASSEGTGMVNEQFF. The DNA of the CDR3 is TGTGCCAGCAGTGAGGGGACAGGGATGGTAAATGAGCAGTTCTTC.

This clonotype has at least ten counts. The chain is built from TRBV30 and TRBJ1-1; D not certain. The V end was cut by 0 bases, the J end by 1 base, with 15 bases between. CDR3 length: 16 residues. The germline V gene encodes CDR1 GTSNPN and CDR2 SVGIG (reference sequence). The CDR3 bases are TGTGCCTGGAGTGTGATGATTGGGGTTACGAACACTGAAGCTTTCTTT. It translates to CAWSVMIGVTNTEAFF.

This clonotype was seen many times. The V gene is TRBV7-6, the J gene TRBJ2-1, with no clear D. This CDR3 is 15 amino acids long. The ends were cut back, 2 bases at V and 4 bases at J, with 12 bases in the middle. Germline V gene data show CDR1 as SGHVS and CDR2 as FNYEAQ. As DNA, the CDR3 is TGTGCCAGCAGCTTACTAGGGTCCAATTACAATGAGCAGTTCTTC. Its translation: CASSLLGSNYNEQFF.

This clonotype was seen repeatedly, ten times or more. This chain connects TRBV28 to TRBJ1-1; D unresolved. Trimming took off 5 bases at V and 1 base at J, with 8 bases between the two ends. The CDR3 loop spans 13 amino acids. Germline loops: CDR1 MDHEN, CDR2 SYDVKM. The CDR3: CASSHGWNTEAFF. In nucleotides, the CDR3 is TGTGCCAGCAGTCACGGGTGGAACACTGAAGCTTTCTTT.